Listed here are 9 T cell receptor beta chains from one sample, sequenced in a study of cytomegalovirus exposure and HLA in healthy donors. Produced via immunoSEQ multiplex PCR; TCRdb's table is partial and in-frame only. Of about 73,000 clones listed, about 90% are singletons. The sample was PBMCs. The receptors derive from a young woman in good health and CMV-seropositive.

J is TRBJ2-7 and V is TRBV6-5; 10 bases map to TRBD1. V was clipped by 10 bases and J by 3 bases; unmatched bases: 12. CDR3 length equals 15 residues. In germline, CDR1 is MNHEY, CDR2 SVGAGI. In DNA form, the CDR3 reads TGTGCCACAGGTCGACAGGGGGCGCGGAGCTACGAGCAGTACTTC. Protein sequence: CATGRQGARSYEQYF.

The chain links TRBV29-1 to TRBJ2-5, with 9 bases lining up with TRBD1. Germline CDR1 is SQVTM and CDR2 is ANQGSEA. Trimming at V came to 5 bases and at J to 1 base, leaving 2 bases not matched to a gene. The CDR3 length is 13 residues. The CDR3 nucleotides read TGCAGCGTTCAGACAGGGGGCCAAGAGACCCAGTACTTC. As protein: CSVQTGGQETQYF.

The gene calls are TRBV18 and TRBJ2-7; 12 nucleotides line up with TRBD1. Per germline, CDR1 KGHSH and CDR2 LQKENI. This CDR3 has 15 residues. V was clipped by 3 bases and J by 3 bases; unmatched bases: 3. The CDR3 region has the DNA TGTGCCAGCTCACCTGGGACAGGGGGCATCTACGAGCAGTACTTC. This encodes CASSPGTGGIYEQYF.

The table lists this clone with a few counts. The V and J genes are TRBV30 and TRBJ1-2, with 10 bases aligning to TRBD1. Germline CDR1 and CDR2: GTSNPN and SVGIG (reference sequence). The ends lost 8 bases at V and 3 bases at J; junction bases unmatched: 12. CDR3 length: 15 amino acids. CDR3 DNA: TGTGCCCACGGGACAGGGGTTCTTTGGGACTATGGCTACACCTTC. This codes for CAHGTGVLWDYGYTF.

The chain joins TRBV6-5 to TRBJ2-5, with D hard to call. V was trimmed by 9 bases and J by 1 base, leaving 12 bases between them. This CDR3 spans 13 amino acids. CDR1 and CDR2 from the germline V gene are MNHEY and SVGAGI. The CDR3 reads CASYREPQETQYF. The CDR3 DNA follows: TGTGCCAGTTACAGAGAGCCCCAAGAGACCCAGTACTTC.

This clone occurred a few times. The chain joins TRBV4-1 to TRBJ1-4; D perhaps matches TRBD1 (5 bases). The germline V gene encodes CDR1 MGHRA and CDR2 YSYEKL. Between the trimmed V and J ends, which lost 0 bases and 8 bases, there was a span of 10 bases. The CDR3 spans 14 residues. CDR3 in amino acids: CASSQEVRGEKLFF. CDR3 coding DNA: TGCGCCAGCAGCCAAGAGGTGCGGGGGGAAAAACTGTTTTTT.

In its sample, this clone was seen a few times. Other DNA sequences from this sample encode an identical CDR3 as well. The chain employs TRBV2 and TRBJ2-5; 10 positions agree with TRBD1. The CDR3 loop spans 15 amino acids. The germline CDR1 and CDR2 sequences are SNHLY and FYNNEI. Unmatched junction bases numbered 8, after V lost 6 bases and J lost 4 bases. The CDR3 here is CASRPRQGARETQYF. CDR3 bases: TGTGCCAGCAGACCCAGACAGGGGGCAAGAGAGACCCAGTACTTC.

This sequence joins TRBV6-4 and TRBJ2-1; 12 bases match TRBD2. There are 14 residues in the CDR3. Losses at the gene ends were 3 bases for V and 8 bases for J; bases not matched to a gene: 2. In germline, CDR1 is MRHNA, CDR2 SNTAGT. The CDR3 nucleotides read TGTGCCAGCAGTGAGACTAGCGGGAGTGATGAGCAGTTCTTC. This sequence encodes CASSETSGSDEQFF.

The V call is TRBV19, the J call TRBJ1-1, with TRBD1 matching 9 bases. The CDR3 loop spans 14 amino acids. Germline V gene sequence: CDR1 LNHDA, CDR2 SQIVND (reference sequence). The trim removed 2 bases at V and 6 bases at J, leaving 4 bases unmatched. CDR3 in DNA: TGTGCCAGTAGTATAACGGGACAGGGCTCTGAAGCTTTCTTT. As protein: CASSITGQGSEAFF.